A selection of T cell receptor beta chains follows, all from one sample in a study of blood T cell repertoires in COVID-19. Generated by immunoSEQ multiplex PCR, the TCRdb table keeps only in-frame clones and is missing some. The data hold hundreds of thousands of clones, with around 90% observed a single time. Sequenced material: peripheral blood. Receptors were obtained from a man in his 60s who had recovered from COVID-19. Each CDR3 is given with its conserved first and last residue. A D gene is named only where the DNA matches it firmly. Size values are once, few and many counts, or a class for expanded clones, and some rows have none.

TGTGCCAGCAGCGAAGGGGGCCAGCCCCAGCATTTT	CASSEGGQPQHF	NA	TRBJ1-5	TRBV11-2	TRBD1
TGCAGCGTTGCCGGACAGGGGTCGCCCACCGGGGAGCTGTTTTTT	CSVAGQGSPTGELFF	NA	TRBJ2-2	TRBV29-1	TRBD1
TGTGCCAGTAGTATAGCGTGGCAGGGGAAAACTGAAGCTTTCTTT	CASSIAWQGKTEAFF	NA	TRBJ1-1	TRBV19	NA
TGTGCCATATGGGCGCCGGCGAACACTGAAGCTTTCTTT	CAIWAPANTEAFF	NA	TRBJ1-1	TRBV10-3	NA
TGTGCCTATAGCGGGGGCCCCTACGAGCAGTACTTC	CAYSGGPYEQYF	once	TRBJ2-7	TRBV30	TRBD2
TGTGCCAGCAGCCCGGGAGTTATTGAGGAAGAGACCCAGTACTTC	CASSPGVIEEETQYF	NA	TRBJ2-5	TRBV7-2	NA
TGTGCCAGCAGTTTCCAGGGGGCTCGAACCGGGGAGCTGTTTTTT	CASSFQGARTGELFF	NA	TRBJ2-2	TRBV28	TRBD1
TGTGCCAGCAGTGACACCGGGACAGGGCTCTATGGCTACACCTTC	CASSDTGTGLYGYTF	NA	TRBJ1-2	TRBV6-1	TRBD1
TGTGCCAGCAGCTACTTTAAGGAGGAAGAGCAGTACTTC	CASSYFKEEEQYF	NA	TRBJ2-7	TRBV25-1	NA
TGCGCCAGCAGCTTGGGATTTTTTAGGGGGCCGATAGATACGCAGTATTTT	CASSLGFFRGPIDTQYF	NA	TRBJ2-3	TRBV5-1	TRBD1
TGCGCCAGCAGCTCGTCGGGACAGTTAACCTACGAGCAGTACTTC	CASSSSGQLTYEQYF	NA	TRBJ2-7	TRBV5-1	TRBD1
TGTGCCAGCAGCAATACAGGATCAAAACGCTACGAGCAGTACTTC	CASSNTGSKRYEQYF	NA	TRBJ2-7	TRBV28	NA
TGCGCCAGCAGTCTATCAGGGGTAACCAACACTGAAGCTTTCTTT	CASSLSGVTNTEAFF	NA	TRBJ1-1	TRBV5-1	NA
TGTGCCAGCAGTGAAAACGCTAGGGGGCAGTTCTTC	CASSENARGQFF	NA	TRBJ2-1	TRBV2	NA
TGTGCCAGCAGCGTAGAGGGGCAGGGAAAGAACGAGCAGTACTTC	CASSVEGQGKNEQYF	once	TRBJ2-7	TRBV9	NA
TGTGCCAGCAGACAAAGTGGCGCGGGCACAGATACGCAGTATTTT	CASRQSGAGTDTQYF	once	TRBJ2-3	TRBV13	NA
TGTGCCAGCAGTGAAGGGCGGGATAGCAATCAGCCCCAGCATTTT	CASSEGRDSNQPQHF	NA	TRBJ1-5	TRBV6-1	NA